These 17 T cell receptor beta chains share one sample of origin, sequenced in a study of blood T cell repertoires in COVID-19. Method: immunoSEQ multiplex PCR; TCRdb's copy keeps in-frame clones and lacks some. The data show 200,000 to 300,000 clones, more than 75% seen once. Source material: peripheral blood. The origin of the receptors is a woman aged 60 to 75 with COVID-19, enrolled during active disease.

DNA of the CDR3: TGTGCCAGCAGCTTTAACCGACAGCACTCTGGAAACACCATATATTTT. As protein: CASSFNRQHSGNTIYF. J is TRBJ1-3 and V is TRBV7-9; weak D call: TRBD1 (5 bases). V lost 3 bases and J lost 0, with 12 bases in between. This CDR3 contains 16 residues. Germline CDR1 reads SEHNR; CDR2 reads FQNEAQ (reference sequence).

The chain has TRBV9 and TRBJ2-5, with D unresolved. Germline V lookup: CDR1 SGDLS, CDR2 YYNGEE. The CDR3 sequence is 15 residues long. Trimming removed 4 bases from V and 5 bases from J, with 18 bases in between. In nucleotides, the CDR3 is TGTGCCAGCAGCCCCGGTGCTGCCCAACGGGAGACCCAGTACTTC. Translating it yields CASSPGAAQRETQYF. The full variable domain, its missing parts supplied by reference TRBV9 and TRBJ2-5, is DSGVTQTPKHLITATGQRVTLRCSPRSGDLSVYWYQQSLDQGLQFLIQYYNGEERAKGNILERFSAQQFPDLHSELNLSSLELGDSALYFCASSPGAAQRETQYFGPGTRLLVL.

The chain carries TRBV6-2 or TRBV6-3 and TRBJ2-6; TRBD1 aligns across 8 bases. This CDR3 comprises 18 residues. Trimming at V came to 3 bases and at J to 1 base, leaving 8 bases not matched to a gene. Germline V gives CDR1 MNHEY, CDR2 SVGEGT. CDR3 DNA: TGTGCCAGCAGTTATGACAGGGGATCCTCTTCTGGGGCCAACGTCCTGACTTTC. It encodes CASSYDRGSSSGANVLTF.

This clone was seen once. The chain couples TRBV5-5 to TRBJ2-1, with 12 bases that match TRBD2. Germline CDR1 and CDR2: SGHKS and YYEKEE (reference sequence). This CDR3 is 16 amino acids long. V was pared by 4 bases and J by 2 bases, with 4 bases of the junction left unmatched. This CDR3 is CASSQLAGGPYNEQFF. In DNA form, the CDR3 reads TGTGCCAGCAGCCAACTAGCGGGAGGCCCCTACAATGAGCAGTTCTTC.

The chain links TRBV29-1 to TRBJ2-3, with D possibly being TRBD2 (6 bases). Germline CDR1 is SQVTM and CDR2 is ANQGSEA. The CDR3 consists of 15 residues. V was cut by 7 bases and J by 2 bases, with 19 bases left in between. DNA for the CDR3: TGCAGCGCCGCCGTGCGGGGCGGTCTCACAGATACGCAGTATTTT. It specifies CSAAVRGGLTDTQYF.

Here the CDR3 DNA reads TGTGCCAGCAGCTCCCCCAGGGGACTAGCAGTTTACGAGCAGTACTTC. Translated: CASSSPRGLAVYEQYF. The chain joins TRBV7-2 to TRBJ2-7; 9 bases are shared with TRBD2. The CDR3 is made up of 16 amino acids. V dropped 4 bases and J dropped 4; count of bases not matched to a gene: 11. Germline-derived CDR1 and CDR2 are SGHTA and FQGNSA.

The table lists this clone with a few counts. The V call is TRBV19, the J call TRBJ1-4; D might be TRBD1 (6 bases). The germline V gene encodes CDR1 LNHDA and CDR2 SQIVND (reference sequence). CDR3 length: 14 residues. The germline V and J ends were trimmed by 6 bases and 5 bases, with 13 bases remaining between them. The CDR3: CASSGTGPNEKLFF. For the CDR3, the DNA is TGTGCCAGTAGCGGAACAGGGCCCAATGAAAAACTGTTTTTT.

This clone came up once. The CDR3 sequence is CASSGITGEPGNTIYF. CDR3 coding DNA: TGTGCCAGCAGCGGTATCACAGGGGAACCCGGAAACACCATATATTTT. The chain is built from TRBV9 and TRBJ1-3, with 7 bases identical to TRBD1. From germline, CDR1 is SGDLS and CDR2 YYNGEE. Unmatched junction bases numbered 10, after V lost 3 bases and J lost 4 bases. The CDR3 loop spans 16 amino acids.

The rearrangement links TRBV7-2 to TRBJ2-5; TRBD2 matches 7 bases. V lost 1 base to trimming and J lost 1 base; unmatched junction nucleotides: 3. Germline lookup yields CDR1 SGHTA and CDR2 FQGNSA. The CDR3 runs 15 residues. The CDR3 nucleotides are TGTGCCAGCAGCTTAGGGGGACTACTCCAAGAGACCCAGTACTTC. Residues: CASSLGGLLQETQYF.

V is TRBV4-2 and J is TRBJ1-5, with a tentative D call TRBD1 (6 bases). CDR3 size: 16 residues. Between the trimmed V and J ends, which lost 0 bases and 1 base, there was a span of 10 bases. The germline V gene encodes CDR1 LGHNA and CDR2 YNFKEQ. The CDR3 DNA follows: TGTGCCAGCAGCCAAGAACCGAGGGGGAGCAATCAGCCCCAGCATTTT. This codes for CASSQEPRGSNQPQHF.

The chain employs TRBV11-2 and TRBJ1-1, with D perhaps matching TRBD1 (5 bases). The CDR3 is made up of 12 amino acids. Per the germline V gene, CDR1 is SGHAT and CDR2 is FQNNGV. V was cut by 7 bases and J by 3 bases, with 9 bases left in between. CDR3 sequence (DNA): TGTGCCAGCAATGGGGCATACACTGAAGCTTTCTTT. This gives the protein CASNGAYTEAFF.

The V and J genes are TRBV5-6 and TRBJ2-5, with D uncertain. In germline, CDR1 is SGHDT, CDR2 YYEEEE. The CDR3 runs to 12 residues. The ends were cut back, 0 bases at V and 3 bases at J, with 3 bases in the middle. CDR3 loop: CASSLVKETQYF. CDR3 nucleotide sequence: TGTGCCAGCAGCTTGGTAAAAGAGACCCAGTACTTC.

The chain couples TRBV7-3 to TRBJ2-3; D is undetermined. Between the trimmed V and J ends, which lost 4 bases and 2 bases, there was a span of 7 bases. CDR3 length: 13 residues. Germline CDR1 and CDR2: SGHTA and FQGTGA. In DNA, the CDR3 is TGTGCCAGCAGCTCGTACTCCACAGATACGCAGTATTTT. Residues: CASSSYSTDTQYF. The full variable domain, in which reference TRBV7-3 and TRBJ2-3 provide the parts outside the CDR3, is GAGVSQTPSNKVTEKGKYVELRCDPISGHTALYWYRQSLGQGPEFLIYFQGTGAADDSGLPNDRFFAVRPEGSVSTLKIQRTERGDSAVYLCASSSYSTDTQYFGPGTRLTVL.

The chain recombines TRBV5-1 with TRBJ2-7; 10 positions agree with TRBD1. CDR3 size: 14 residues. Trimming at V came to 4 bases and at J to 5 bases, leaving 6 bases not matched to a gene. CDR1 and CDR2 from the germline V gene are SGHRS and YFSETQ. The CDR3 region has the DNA TGCGCCAGCAGCGCCGGGACAGGGGTCCACGAGCAGTACTTC. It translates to CASSAGTGVHEQYF.

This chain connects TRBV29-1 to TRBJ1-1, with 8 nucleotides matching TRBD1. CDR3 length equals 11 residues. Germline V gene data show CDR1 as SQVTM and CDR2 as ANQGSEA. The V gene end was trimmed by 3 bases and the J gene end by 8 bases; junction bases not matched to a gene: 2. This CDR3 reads CSVDRTGEAFF. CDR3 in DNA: TGCAGCGTTGACCGGACAGGGGAAGCTTTCTTT. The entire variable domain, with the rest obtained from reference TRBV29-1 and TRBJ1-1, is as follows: SAVISQKPSRDICQRGTSLTIQCQVDSQVTMMFWYRQQPGQSLTLIATANQGSEATYESGFVIDKFPISRPNLTFSTLTVSNMSPEDSSIYLCSVDRTGEAFFGQGTRLTVV.

The CDR3 loop is CASNVAGTGGRQPQHF. Written as DNA, the CDR3 is TGTGCCAGCAATGTAGCCGGGACAGGGGGCCGTCAGCCCCAGCATTTT. V usage is TRBV2 and J usage is TRBJ1-5; 12 bases map to TRBD1. Germline V gives CDR1 SNHLY, CDR2 FYNNEI. Trimming at V came to 7 bases and at J to 6 bases, leaving 10 bases not matched to a gene. The CDR3 runs 16 residues.

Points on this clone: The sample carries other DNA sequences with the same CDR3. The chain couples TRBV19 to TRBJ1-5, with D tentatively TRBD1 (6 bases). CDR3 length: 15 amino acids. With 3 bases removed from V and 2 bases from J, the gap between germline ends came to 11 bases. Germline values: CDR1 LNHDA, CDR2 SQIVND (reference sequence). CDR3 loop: CASSMAGGGNQPQHF. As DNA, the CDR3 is TGTGCCAGTAGTATGGCGGGGGGCGGCAATCAGCCCCAGCATTTT.